This TCR beta chain was obtained from a study of OX40 agonist ivuxolimab in advanced cancers. Study context: The dose of intravenous ivuxolimab that patients received every 2 weeks ranged from 0.01 to 10 mg/kg. Overall study results and limits: At 0.1 to 3.0 mg/kg, clonal expansion of CD4+ and CD8+ blood T cells had occurred by week 6.

Notes on this clone: Its matching antigen is unknown.

This CDR3 is 16 amino acids long. V was cut by 6 bases and J by 5 bases, with 20 bases left in between. The germline V gene has CDR1 MNHNY and CDR2 SVGAGI (reference sequence). Blood got drawn at baseline, again on cycle 4 day 1, and then on cycle 7 day 1. Repertoires were generated with immunoSEQ multiplex PCR, while TCRdb's copy carries only in-frame clones and drops some. The profile covers around 67,000 clones, with around four fifths appearing a single time and about 2.4% taken by the ten largest. This clonotype was sampled from an adult with an advanced solid tumor such as melanoma, head and neck, liver or kidney cancer. The V call is TRBV6-6, the J call TRBJ2-1; possibly TRBD1 for D (6 bases). The specimen was CD4+ or CD8+ T cells sorted from blood, collected in a trial of the OX40 agonist ivuxolimab. The CDR3 sequence: CASRPPDSFLHNEQFF. The CDR3 coding sequence is TGTGCCAGCAGGCCCCCGGACAGTTTCCTTCACAATGAGCAGTTCTTC.